This record concerns one T cell receptor beta chain sequence. The data stem from a study of cytomegalovirus exposure and HLA in healthy donors. Germline loops: CDR1 MNHEY, CDR2 SMNVEV (reference sequence). V was cut by 1 base and J by 8 bases, with 17 bases left in between. The CDR3 is made up of 16 amino acids. 60 Vbeta and 13 Jbeta primers were used in PCR. The data were produced by immunoSEQ multiplex PCR, yet TCRdb's version contains in-frame clones alone and is incomplete. The sample lists some 150,000 clones, 60% to 80% occurring once. This clonotype was obtained from a man aged 18 to 29 in good health and CMV-seropositive. This chain joins TRBV27 and TRBJ1-4; unclear D gene. Sequencing input: PBMCs. The CDR3 DNA reads TGTGCCAGCAGTTTATACCCCCCCGGTCTTCGGGAAAAACTGTTTTTT. It codes for CASSLYPPGLREKLFF.